The sample holds a few counts of the clone carrying this T cell receptor beta chain. The antigen remains undetermined. The CDR3 runs 15 residues. The V and J ends lost 3 bases and 2 bases respectively, with 14 bases between them. CDR1 is MNHNS and CDR2 is SASEGT in the germline V gene. All donors qualified as healthy HIV-negative adults and had experienced no recent acute infections or vaccinations. The data are from a study of shared clonotypes between healthy human individuals. Study-wide results and limits: Only a few donors were included, so the genetic and exposure-history diversity represented was limited. Among donors, clonotype sharing was expected to be affected by sequencing depth.

Approximately 30,000 T cell genomes, or approximately 300 ng DNA, went into unsorted PBMC replicate PCRs. The protocol was immunoSEQ multiplex PCR, while the TCRdb copy is restricted to in-frame clones and leaves out a portion. The sample comprises fewer than 600,000 clones, 60% to 85% of which are singletons, and approximately 12% rests with the top ten. The sequencing input was PBMCs. The sequence derives from a middle-aged woman in good health. Some clones in this sample may be carry-over from other donors' samples. The chain has TRBV6-1 and TRBJ2-7; either TRBD1 or TRBD2 may supply D (6 bases each). In nucleotides, the CDR3 is TGTGCCAGCAGTGAGGACGAGGGGGGCCCCTACGAGCAGTACTTC. Protein product: CASSEDEGGPYEQYF.